The 22 T cell receptor beta chains listed next were all sequenced from one sample in a study of T cells after yellow fever vaccination (dated by TCRdb to between 2018 and 2020). The treatment or condition tag for this specimen amounts to: live attenuated yellow fever vaccine strain. Library construction relied on 5' RACE. Sequencing was performed on an Illumina HiSeq 2500. The raw public data were reprocessed by TCRdb itself: fastp quality trimming at Q25, MiXCR clonotype calling, in-frame beta chains only. Under each unique CDR3 protein, matching rows form one entry showing the most common genes and DNA. The sample table shows tens of thousands of distinct CDR3 sequences, and roughly 7.3% are seen once. The top ten constitute about 40% of the sample. The source was CD8+ T cells sorted from PBMCs, collected 15 days after the yellow fever booster vaccination. The receptors were gathered from a man aged 30 to 45 who received the YFV17D yellow fever vaccine.

Notes on this clonotype: This may come from a read error, since a much larger clone is one base off. This rearrangement joins TRBV7-9 to TRBJ1-4, with 9 bases that match TRBD1. The CDR3 loop spans 16 amino acids. From germline, CDR1 is SEHNR and CDR2 FQNEAQ (reference sequence). The CDR3: CVSSLVPGQGVQKLFF. The CDR3 nucleotides read TGTGTCAGCAGCTTAGTTCCGGGACAGGGAGTACAAAAACTGTTTTTT.

In this sample, this clonotype turned up many times. DNA of the CDR3: TGTGCCAGCAGTTTATCGTACTTTCAAGAGACCCAGTACTTC. Protein: CASSLSYFQETQYF. This chain uses TRBV27 with TRBJ2-5, with D unclear. This CDR3 has 14 amino acids. V lost 0 bases, J lost 2 bases, and 7 bases lay in between. Germline lookup yields CDR1 MNHEY and CDR2 SMNVEV (reference sequence).

In its sample, this clonotype was seen many times. This chain connects TRBV5-5 to TRBJ2-1, with D possibly TRBD2 on 5 matching bases. The V gene lost 1 base and the J gene lost 0 bases, with 11 bases spanning the gap. Germline V gene data show CDR1 as SGHKS and CDR2 as YYEKEE (reference sequence). The CDR3 has 16 residues. CDR3 in amino acids: CASSLYSGGSYNEQFF. The CDR3 coding sequence is TGTGCCAGCAGCTTGTACAGCGGAGGCTCCTACAATGAGCAGTTCTTC. The whole variable domain, filled in from reference TRBV5-5 and TRBJ2-1, reads DAGVTQSPTHLIKTRGQQVTLRCSPISGHKSVSWYQQVLGQGPQFIFQYYEKEERGRGNFPDRFSARQFPNYSSELNVNALLLGDSALYLCASSLYSGGSYNEQFFGPGTRLTVL.

Many counts were recorded for this clonotype. This chain uses TRBV5-1 with TRBJ2-7; D unresolved. CDR3 length equals 15 residues. From germline, CDR1 is SGHRS and CDR2 YFSETQ. V lost 1 base and J 5 bases, leaving 16 bases between the germline ends. In nucleotides, the CDR3 is TGCGCCAGCAGCTTGACGCGACCGTCCGTGGACGAGCAGTACTTC. This codes for CASSLTRPSVDEQYF.

This clonotype was observed many times. The chain joins TRBV27 to TRBJ2-7, with D uncertain. The CDR3 totals 14 residues. V shed 5 bases and J shed 1 base, with 12 bases lying between them. CDR1 MNHEY and CDR2 SMNVEV come from the germline V gene (reference sequence). CDR3 sequence reads: CASSGRKNSYEQYF. Written as DNA, the CDR3 is TGTGCCAGCAGTGGCAGGAAAAATTCCTACGAGCAGTACTTC.

This clonotype was recorded a few times. The junction departs from germline at one end; a sequencing error may be responsible. The rearrangement joins TRBV7-7 to TRBJ2-1, with D perhaps matching TRBD2 (5 bases). Germline lookup yields CDR1 SSHAT and CDR2 FNYEAQ (reference sequence). The CDR3 is 16 residues long. CDR3 bases: TGTGCTAGCAGCTTATATACGGGAATCGACTACAATGAGCAGTTCTTC. Amino acid sequence: CASSLYTGIDYNEQFF.

In its sample, this clonotype was seen many times. The chain links TRBV20-1 to TRBJ2-1; D not certain. CDR3 size: 16 residues. The germline CDR1 and CDR2 sequences are DFQATT and SNEGSKA (reference sequence). Trimming stripped 6 bases from V and 0 bases from J, with 18 bases between. CDR3 sequence: CSATTERIFSYNEQFF. The DNA of the CDR3 is TGCAGTGCGACAACAGAGAGGATTTTCTCCTACAATGAGCAGTTCTTC.

Comments on this clonotype: This could be a read error, since a much larger clone is one nucleotide away. The chain uses TRBV20-1 and TRBJ2-1, with TRBD2 identical over 12 bases. This CDR3 contains 16 residues. The germline gives CDR1 DFQATT, CDR2 SNEGSKA (reference sequence). CDR3 sequence: CSARVTGLAGPVEEFF. CDR3 coding DNA: TGCAGTGCTAGAGTAACAGGACTAGCGGGACCGGTTGAGGAGTTCTTC.

In this sample, this clonotype turned up many times. The chain couples TRBV6-5 to TRBJ2-1; 7 bases match TRBD2. The CDR3 covers 15 residues. V shed 6 bases and J 3 bases; nucleotides not matched to a gene: 8. The germline V gene has CDR1 MNHEY and CDR2 SVGAGI. CDR3 sequence: CASSPREGLYNEQFF. CDR3 DNA: TGTGCCAGCAGCCCGAGGGAGGGACTCTACAATGAGCAGTTCTTC.

This clonotype occurred many times. CDR3 nucleotide sequence: TGTGCCAGCAGCCGAAGCGGGGGGGCCACAGATACGCAGTATTTT. The encoded protein is CASSRSGGATDTQYF. The rearrangement uses TRBV12-3 or TRBV12-4 and TRBJ2-3; 10 bases fit TRBD2. The CDR3 sequence is 15 residues long. J was trimmed by 2 bases and V by 6 bases; bases with no gene match: 5.

The genes are TRBV13 and TRBJ2-5, with TRBD1 as a possible D gene (5 bases). Germline V gene sequence: CDR1 PRHDT, CDR2 FYEKMQ (reference sequence). The length of the CDR3 is 16 residues. The V and J ends lost 5 bases and 5 bases respectively, with 21 bases between them. The CDR3 bases are TGTGCCAGCAGCGCTAGTGGGGCAGGGCGACGGGAGACCCAGTACTTC. Protein product: CASSASGAGRRETQYF.

A note on this clonotype: A much larger clone differs by one base, so this may be a read error. This chain joins TRBV20-1 and TRBJ2-5, with D perhaps matching TRBD1 (6 bases). The germline V gene has CDR1 DFQATT and CDR2 SNEGSKA (reference sequence). The CDR3 has 12 residues. CDR3 DNA: TGCAGTGGGACGGACAGCCAAAAGACCCAGTACTTC. The encoded protein is CSGTDSQKTQYF.

The genes are TRBV7-2 and TRBJ2-1; unclear D gene. This CDR3 is built from 13 residues. Trimming removed 5 bases from V and 5 bases from J, with 10 bases in between. The germline V gene has CDR1 SGHTA and CDR2 FQGNSA. This CDR3 is CASSPLGNNEQFF. The CDR3, as DNA: TGTGCCAGCAGCCCTTTAGGCAACAATGAGCAGTTCTTC.

The chain uses TRBV29-1 and TRBJ2-2; D is unresolved. The CDR3 contains 14 residues. Trimming took off 5 bases at V and 8 bases at J, with 18 bases between the two ends. CDR1 and CDR2 from the germline V gene are SQVTM and ANQGSEA. The CDR3 nucleotides are TGCAGCGTTACGGCATCAGAAGTTGGGGGGGAGCTGTTTTTT. Encoded protein: CSVTASEVGGELFF.

This clonotype was recorded many times. The chain has TRBV19 and TRBJ2-7, with TRBD2 as a possible D gene (6 bases). Trimming left V 6 bases short and J 3 bases short, with 15 bases between. There are 14 residues in the CDR3. Germline V CDR1 and CDR2: LNHDA, SQIVND (reference sequence). The CDR3 loop is CASSPRLDYYEQYF. CDR3 bases: TGTGCCAGTAGCCCTCGACTAGACTACTACGAGCAGTACTTC.

This clonotype was picked up many times. The genes are TRBV10-3 and TRBJ2-1; D gene unclear. Germline CDR1 is ENHRY and CDR2 is SYGVKD. The length of the CDR3 is 15 residues. Trimming took off 4 bases at V and 0 bases at J, with 10 bases between the two ends. CDR3 coding DNA: TGTGCCATCAGTGGGAGCCGACGCTCCTACAATGAGCAGTTCTTC. This translates into CAISGSRRSYNEQFF.

This clonotype was seen repeatedly, ten times or more. The chain couples TRBV20-1 to TRBJ1-5; the D gene is possibly TRBD1 (6 bases). Germline CDR1 reads DFQATT; CDR2 reads SNEGSKA (reference sequence). V lost 5 bases, J lost 6 bases, and 20 bases lay in between. The CDR3 contains 15 residues. The CDR3 region has the DNA TGCAGTGCTGAACAGGGCGACAGGATATCTCAGCCCCAGCATTTT. Its protein is CSAEQGDRISQPQHF.

This clonotype was seen ten or more times. V is TRBV6-2 or TRBV6-3 and J is TRBJ2-7; possibly TRBD1 for D (6 bases). Germline lookup yields CDR1 MNHEY and CDR2 SVGEGT. There are 14 residues in the CDR3. V was cut by 2 bases and J by 0 bases, with 8 bases left in between. The CDR3 sequence is CASSYRDNSYEQYF. The DNA of the CDR3 is TGTGCCAGCAGTTACCGGGACAACTCCTACGAGCAGTACTTC.

For this clonotype: This clone may be a read error of a much larger clone one base away. The chain carries TRBV7-2 and TRBJ2-7; D might be TRBD2 (5 bases). The CDR3 has 12 residues. Germline CDR1 SGHTA, CDR2 FQGNSA. CDR3 amino acids: CARSSDFYEQYF. For the CDR3, the DNA is TGTGCCAGGAGCTCGGACTTCTACGAGCAGTACTTC.

This chain connects TRBV9 to TRBJ2-3; D assignment may be TRBD1 or TRBD2 (6 bases each). V lost 3 bases, J lost 2 bases, and 19 bases lay in between. Germline assignment: CDR1 SGDLS and CDR2 YYNGEE. This CDR3 contains 17 residues. DNA of the CDR3: TGTGCCAGCAGCGAGGGGGGTGGGCGGGACCCCACAGATACGCAGTATTTT. Translated, it gives CASSEGGGRDPTDTQYF.

Worth noting for this clonotype: A much more abundant neighbour one base away suggests this may be a read error. The V call is TRBV4-2, the J call TRBJ2-1; the D gene is possibly TRBD2 (5 bases). V lost 3 bases to trimming and J lost 10 bases, with 7 bases between them. The CDR3 runs to 11 residues. Germline V gives CDR1 LGHNA, CDR2 YNFKEQ. CDR3 region: CASSHEGEQFF. In DNA form, the CDR3 reads TGTGCCAGCAGCCACGAGGGAGAGCAGTTCTTC.

This clonotype has a count of ten or more. The V and J genes are TRBV6-4 and TRBJ2-2, with TRBD2 matching 7 bases. Germline V gene lookup returns CDR1 MRHNA and CDR2 SNTAGT. The ends lost 6 bases at V and 2 bases at J; junction bases unmatched: 12. The CDR3 runs to 17 residues. The CDR3 coding sequence is TGTGCCAGCAGCCCCGCCCGTGCTAGCGGTAACACCGGGGAGCTGTTTTTT. Its translation: CASSPARASGNTGELFF.